The 11 T cell receptor beta chains in this list originate from one sample, sequenced in a study of cytomegalovirus exposure and HLA in healthy donors (dated by TCRdb to 2016 to 2017). The receptor library was made with the immunoSEQ multiplex PCR assay. For the multiplex PCR, a mixture combining 60 forward primers for TCR Vbeta segments and 13 reverse primers for TCR Jbeta segments was used. Drawn from immuneACCESS, this table holds only the in-frame rearrangements with V and J called that TCRdb kept. Clones are partly lost; checked studies trace under half to an unresolved V gene and leave the rest unexplained. This sample's listing comprises approximately 140,000 clones. The biggest ten clones account for 2.2% of the sample. The material sequenced was PBMCs. Receptor source: a woman between 18 and 29 years old in good health and CMV-seronegative.

V and J are TRBV27 and TRBJ2-3; D not resolved. V dropped 10 bases and J dropped 3 bases, with 8 bases sitting between them. Germline V lookup: CDR1 MNHEY, CDR2 SMNVEV (reference sequence). This CDR3 contains 11 residues. The CDR3 protein is CATLQTDTQYF. CDR3 nucleotide sequence: TGTGCCACCTTACAAACAGATACGCAGTATTTT.

CDR3 DNA: TGCGCCAGCAGCTTGGTAGTAGCGGGATTACAAGAGACCCAGTACTTC. It is translated as CASSLVVAGLQETQYF. This chain uses TRBV5-1 with TRBJ2-5, with 8 bases lining up with TRBD2. Trimming cost V 0 bases and J 2 bases; bases outside gene matches: 6. The CDR3 runs 16 residues. The V gene's germline CDR1 is SGHRS and CDR2 YFSETQ.

The chain carries TRBV9 and TRBJ1-2, with D perhaps matching TRBD1 (6 bases). Per the germline V gene, CDR1 is SGDLS and CDR2 is YYNGEE. The ends were cut back, 7 bases at V and 7 bases at J, with 20 bases in the middle. This CDR3 spans 14 amino acids. The CDR3 region is CASGRQVGSVGYTF. CDR3 nucleotide sequence: TGTGCCAGCGGTCGACAGGTCGGGTCGGTTGGCTACACCTTC.

The V call is TRBV29-1, the J call TRBJ2-2, with D possibly being TRBD1 (6 bases). The V end lost 6 bases, the J end lost 7 bases, and 18 bases lay between the germline ends. The CDR3 is made up of 14 amino acids. From germline, CDR1 is SQVTM and CDR2 ANQGSEA. CDR3 coding DNA: TGCAGCGTCGAAAAGACAGGTTCAGGCGGGGAGCTGTTTTTT. It specifies CSVEKTGSGGELFF.

The gene calls are TRBV2 and TRBJ2-3; D is uncertain. CDR3 length equals 12 residues. Trimming cost V 7 bases and J 4 bases, with 9 bases left between them. Germline lookup yields CDR1 SNHLY and CDR2 FYNNEI. The CDR3 loop is CASKEEADTQYF. The CDR3 region has the DNA TGTGCCAGCAAAGAAGAGGCAGATACGCAGTATTTT.

This chain joins TRBV30 and TRBJ1-2; 9 bases align to TRBD1. The V segment lost 3 bases and the J segment 7 bases; nucleotides outside the gene matches: 6. The CDR3 is 13 residues long. Germline V CDR1 and CDR2: GTSNPN, SVGIG (reference sequence). Here the CDR3 reads CAWSPGTGSGYTF. The CDR3 nucleotides are TGTGCCTGGAGCCCCGGGACAGGGTCTGGCTACACCTTC.

The chain carries TRBV6-6 and TRBJ1-1; no definite D call. CDR1 MNHNY and CDR2 SVGAGI come from the germline V gene (reference sequence). This CDR3 comprises 15 residues. The V end lost 5 bases, the J end lost 0 bases, and 13 bases lay between the germline ends. CDR3 sequence reads: CASSPLAGLNTEAFF. CDR3 DNA: TGTGCCAGCAGTCCCCTGGCGGGCTTGAACACTGAAGCTTTCTTT.

V gene TRBV11-2 combines with J gene TRBJ2-2; no clear D. CDR3 length: 18 residues. The V gene lost 0 bases and the J gene lost 2 bases, with 16 bases spanning the gap. Germline V gene lookup returns CDR1 SGHAT and CDR2 FQNNGV. DNA of the CDR3: TGTGCCAGCAGCTTAGACGGCTCGTACCGACTTAACACCGGGGAGCTGTTTTTT. Its translation is CASSLDGSYRLNTGELFF.

Written as DNA, the CDR3 is TGTGCCAGCAGTTTAACCGGGACAGGCACCTACGAGCAGTACTTC. It translates to CASSLTGTGTYEQYF. The chain couples TRBV27 to TRBJ2-7, with 8 nucleotides matching TRBD1. The ends lost 2 bases at V and 2 bases at J; junction bases unmatched: 5. The CDR3 has 15 amino acids. Germline lookup yields CDR1 MNHEY and CDR2 SMNVEV (reference sequence).

The V and J genes are TRBV18 and TRBJ1-5; D not resolved. The V end was cut by 2 bases, the J end by 7 bases, with 6 bases between. CDR1 and CDR2 (germline): KGHSH, LQKENI. There are 12 residues in the CDR3. The CDR3 coding sequence is TGTGCCAGCTCACCAGGCGGACAGCCCCAGCATTTT. Protein sequence: CASSPGGQPQHF.

The V call is TRBV6-5, the J call TRBJ1-1, with D hard to call. The CDR3 extends over 13 amino acids. The germline V gene has CDR1 MNHEY and CDR2 SVGAGI. With 4 bases removed from V and 2 bases from J, the gap between germline ends came to 8 bases. As DNA, the CDR3 is TGTGCCAGCAGTTTAACAGAAAACACTGAAGCTTTCTTT. It translates to CASSLTENTEAFF.